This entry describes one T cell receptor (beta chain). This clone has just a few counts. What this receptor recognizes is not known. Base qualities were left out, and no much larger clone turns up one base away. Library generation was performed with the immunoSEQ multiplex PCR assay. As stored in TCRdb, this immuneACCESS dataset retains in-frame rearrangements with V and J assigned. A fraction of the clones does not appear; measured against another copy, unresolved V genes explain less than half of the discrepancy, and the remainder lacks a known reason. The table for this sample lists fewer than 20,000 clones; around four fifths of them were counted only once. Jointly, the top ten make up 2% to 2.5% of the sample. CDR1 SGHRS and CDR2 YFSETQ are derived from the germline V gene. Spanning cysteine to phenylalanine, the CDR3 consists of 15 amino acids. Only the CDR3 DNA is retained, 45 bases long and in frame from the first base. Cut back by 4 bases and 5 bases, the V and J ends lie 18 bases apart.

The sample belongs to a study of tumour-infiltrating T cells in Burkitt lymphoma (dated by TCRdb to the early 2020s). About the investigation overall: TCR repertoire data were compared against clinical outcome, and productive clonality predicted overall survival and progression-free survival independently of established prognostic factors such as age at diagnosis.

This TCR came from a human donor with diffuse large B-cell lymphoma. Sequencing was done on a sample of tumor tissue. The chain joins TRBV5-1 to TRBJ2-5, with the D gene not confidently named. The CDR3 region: CASSQPRVQPETQYF. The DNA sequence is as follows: TGCGCCAGCAGCCAACCCCGGGTCCAGCCGGAGACCCAGTACTTC.